The present entry profiles one T cell receptor (beta chain) with its context. The target of this receptor is not known. The record has no base qualities; no much larger clone is one base away. The immunoSEQ Assay, a bias-controlled multiplex PCR, was used to amplify TCRbeta CDR3 regions from genomic DNA. Regarding the original processing steps: Nucleated cell counts per sample were estimated from amplification of reference gene primers within the assay. Sequence reads were collapsed and filtered to measure the absolute abundance of every unique TCRbeta CDR3 rearrangement. For each sample, productive Simpson clonality was calculated as the square root of Simpson's diversity index across productive rearrangements. Imported from immuneACCESS, the table was reduced by TCRdb to in-frame sequences with V and J called. These copies leave out some clones; in studies compared against another copy, an unresolved V gene accounts for under half, and the cause of the remainder is not known. V, J and clone size are those of that table, while D and trimming were read from the DNA. This sample gives around 120,000 clones in total; 71% of them show up just once. The top ten clonotypes cover approximately 0.79% of the sample.

This sample was included in a study of blood T cell repertoires in COVID-19 (dated by TCRdb to 2018 to 2021). Some background on the complete study: Samples from collaborators originated in the United States, Italy and Spain and spanned both the acute and convalescent phases of COVID-19. Subjects who had been exposed to COVID-19, were actively infected with it, or had recovered from it provided the deeply sampled blood TCRbeta repertoires that made up the dataset. Where available, HLA class I and class II types were taken from metadata supplied by the sample provider and were not determined by assay-based typing. The samples were drawn from the first 160 participants of the ongoing ImmuneRACE study and from 950 to 1,500 subjects provided by 6 global collaborators. The repertoires were released in a freely available public database meant as a resource for research on the immune response to SARS-CoV-2. The material from the prospective study consisted of cDNA or gDNA derived from T cells, B-cell-depleted T cells, or PBMCs. Sample metadata almost always included a de-identified subject ID, COVID-19 status, age in years and sex. Overall study results and their limits: Clinical and demographic metadata were provided uncurated, with the amount varying by source and participant.

According to the germline V gene, CDR1 reads SGHTA and CDR2 reads FQGNSA. From its cysteine to its phenylalanine, the CDR3 spans 14 amino acids. Only the CDR3 DNA stays, 42 bases, in frame from base 1. Relative to germline, V is missing 5 bases and J is missing 6 bases, with 3 bases of the junction outside any gene match. Each collaborating institution followed its own protocols to collect whole blood in K2EDTA tubes. For TCRbeta analysis, collaborator samples were shipped as frozen whole blood, as isolated PBMCs, or as DNA extracted from either sample type. This TCR came from a human donor with acute or convalescent COVID-19. The donor label of this sample is uncertain. The sequencing sample was made of peripheral blood. Rearrangement joined TRBV7-2 to TRBJ2-1; 11 central nucleotides agree with TRBD2. The sequence in DNA is TGTGCCAGCAGCAATAGCGGGGGGGCCAATGAGCAGTTCTTC. This gives the protein CASSNSGGANEQFF.